A single sample is the source of the 8 T cell receptor beta chains below, sequenced in a study of CD8 T cells in ankylosing spondylitis. TCRdb ran MiXCR on the 5' RACE reads and lists one entry per CDR3 protein. The sample records 750,000 to 850,000 distinct CDR3 sequences, around 11% being singletons. Whole-study results and caveats: Blood of patients with ankylosing spondylitis appeared to be characterized by a TCR beta motif of eight highly homologous variants.

No antigens are known for them. The sample taken for sequencing was blood, either unsorted or a sorted T cell fraction (not recorded which). The origin of the receptors is a male donor with ankylosing spondylitis.

The V gene is TRBV27, the J gene TRBJ2-7; D remains unclear. Per the germline V gene, CDR1 is MNHEY and CDR2 is SMNVEV (reference sequence). This CDR3 is 13 amino acids long. Trimming shortened V by 8 bases and J by 1 base, and 12 bases separated the two germline ends. The CDR3 DNA reads as TGTGCCAGCCGTGAGGTGGGATCCTACGAGCAGTACTTC. Encoded protein: CASREVGSYEQYF.

The V gene is TRBV5-1, the J gene TRBJ1-2; possible D gene TRBD1, 6 bases. Looked up from germline, CDR1 is SGHRS and CDR2 is YFSETQ. There are 15 residues in the CDR3. V lost 1 base, J lost 0 bases, and 10 bases lay in between. Here the CDR3 reads CASSLQGLANYGYTF. CDR3 sequence (DNA): TGCGCCAGCAGCTTGCAGGGGCTGGCTAACTATGGCTACACCTTC.

This clonotype was found a few times. This chain uses TRBV29-1 with TRBJ2-7; no clear D. The CDR3 has 12 residues. From germline, CDR1 is SQVTM and CDR2 ANQGSEA. Trimming pared 4 bases from V and 0 bases from J, leaving 7 bases between. This CDR3 is CSVARGSYEQYF. The CDR3 coding sequence is TGCAGCGTTGCTCGCGGCTCCTACGAGCAGTACTTC.

This clonotype has just one count. This chain connects TRBV6-5 to TRBJ2-7; D assignment may be TRBD1 or TRBD2 (5 bases each). CDR1 is MNHEY, CDR2 SVGAGI, per germline. The CDR3 has 14 residues. The V end was cut by 2 bases, the J end by 9 bases, with 17 bases between. This CDR3 is CASSYPGTLRVQYF. Here the CDR3 DNA reads TGTGCCAGCAGTTACCCCGGGACGTTACGAGTGCAGTACTTC.

J is TRBJ2-7 and V is TRBV7-8; 8 bases match TRBD1. The CDR3 is made up of 14 amino acids. Trimming took 2 bases from V and 4 from J; bases not matched to a gene: 4. CDR1 is SGHVS and CDR2 is FQNEAQ in the germline V gene. The CDR3 DNA reads TGTGCCAGCAGCTTACCTGACAGGGGATACGAGCAGTACTTC. It yields the protein CASSLPDRGYEQYF.

This clonotype was recorded at least ten times. CDR3 amino acids: CSARLAGSSYEQYF. As DNA, the CDR3 is TGCAGTGCTAGACTAGCGGGGAGCTCCTACGAGCAGTACTTC. J is TRBJ2-7 and V is TRBV20-1; 9 bases map to TRBD2. In germline, CDR1 is DFQATT, CDR2 SNEGSKA (reference sequence). The CDR3 runs to 14 residues. V shed 2 bases and J 0 bases; nucleotides not matched to a gene: 2.

Here the CDR3 DNA reads TGTGCCAGCAGTTTCCCGCCTATGGAGACCCAGTACTTC. This encodes CASSFPPMETQYF. The genes are TRBV28 and TRBJ2-5; no clear D. The germline V gene encodes CDR1 MDHEN and CDR2 SYDVKM. The CDR3 extends over 13 amino acids. V was cut by 3 bases and J by 5 bases, with 10 bases left in between.

The chain combines TRBV20-1 with TRBJ2-3; 8 nucleotides match TRBD2. Germline trimming cut 0 bases from V and 6 bases from J; bases unmatched to any gene: 14. The length of the CDR3 is 17 residues. Germline V gene lookup returns CDR1 DFQATT and CDR2 SNEGSKA (reference sequence). The CDR3 region is CSARDRSGGQSWDTQYF. DNA for the CDR3: TGCAGTGCTAGAGATAGAAGCGGGGGTCAATCGTGGGATACGCAGTATTTT.